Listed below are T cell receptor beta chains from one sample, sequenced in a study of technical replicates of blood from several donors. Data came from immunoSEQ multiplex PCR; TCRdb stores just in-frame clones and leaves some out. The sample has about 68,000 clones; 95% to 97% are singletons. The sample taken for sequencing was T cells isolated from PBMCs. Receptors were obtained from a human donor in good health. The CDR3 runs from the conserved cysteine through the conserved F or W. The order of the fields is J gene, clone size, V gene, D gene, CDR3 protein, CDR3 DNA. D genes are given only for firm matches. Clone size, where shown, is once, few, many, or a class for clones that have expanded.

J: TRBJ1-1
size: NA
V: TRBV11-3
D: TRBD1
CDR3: CASSLGQANTEAFF
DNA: TGTGCCAGCAGCCTAGGACAGGCAAACACTGAAGCTTTCTTT

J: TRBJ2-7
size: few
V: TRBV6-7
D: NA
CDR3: CAIERGRYF
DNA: TGTGCCATCGAGAGAGGTCGGTACTTC

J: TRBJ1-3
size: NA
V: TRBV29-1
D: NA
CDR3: CSVEGRLSGNTIYF
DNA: TGCAGCGTTGAGGGGCGTCTCTCTGGAAACACCATATATTTT

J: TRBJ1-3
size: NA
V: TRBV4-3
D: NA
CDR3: CASSQDVNSLSGNTIYF
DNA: TGCGCCAGCAGCCAAGATGTTAACAGCCTCTCTGGAAACACCATATATTTT

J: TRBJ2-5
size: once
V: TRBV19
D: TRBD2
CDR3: CATSAGGGQETQYF
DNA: TGTGCCACCTCGGCGGGAGGGGGCCAAGAGACCCAGTACTTC

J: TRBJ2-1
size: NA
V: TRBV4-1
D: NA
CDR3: CASSQVGAISEQFF
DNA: TGCGCCAGCAGCCAAGTGGGGGCCATTTCCGAGCAGTTCTTC

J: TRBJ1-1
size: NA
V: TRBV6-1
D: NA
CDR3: CAGGYANTEAFF
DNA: TGTGCCGGGGGGTACGCAAACACTGAAGCTTTCTTT

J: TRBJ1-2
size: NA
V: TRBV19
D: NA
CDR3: CASSTYDGEDYGYTF
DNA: TGTGCCAGTAGTACTTATGATGGGGAGGACTATGGCTACACCTTC

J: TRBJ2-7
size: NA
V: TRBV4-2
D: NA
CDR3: CASSQAETGTSAYEQYF
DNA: TGTGCCAGCAGCCAAGCGGAGACCGGGACAAGCGCCTACGAGCAGTACTTC

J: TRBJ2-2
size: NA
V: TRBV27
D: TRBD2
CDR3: CASSFSGTNTGELFF
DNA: TGTGCCAGCAGTTTTAGCGGGACCAACACCGGGGAGCTGTTTTTT

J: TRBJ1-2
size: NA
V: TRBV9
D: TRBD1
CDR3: CASRGYTGAGYGYTF
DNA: TGTGCCAGCAGGGGTTATACAGGGGCGGGCTATGGCTACACCTTC

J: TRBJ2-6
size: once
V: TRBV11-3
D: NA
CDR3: CASSPRDTLNGANVLTF
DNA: TGTGCCAGCAGCCCAAGGGACACCCTCAATGGGGCCAACGTCCTGACTTTC

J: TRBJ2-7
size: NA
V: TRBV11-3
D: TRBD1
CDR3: CASSLGWDRFYEQYF
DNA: TGTGCCAGCAGCTTAGGCTGGGACAGATTCTACGAGCAGTACTTC

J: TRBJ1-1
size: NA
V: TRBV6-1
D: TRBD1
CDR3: CASEGPGTANTEAFF
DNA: TGTGCCAGCGAGGGTCCCGGGACAGCGAACACTGAAGCTTTCTTT

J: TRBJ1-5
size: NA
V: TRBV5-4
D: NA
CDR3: CASSSQGYNQPQHF
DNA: TGTGCCAGCAGCTCCCAGGGGTACAATCAGCCCCAGCATTTT

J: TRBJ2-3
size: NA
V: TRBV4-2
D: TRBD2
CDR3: CASSQSSGITDTQYF
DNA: TGTGCCAGCAGCCAATCAAGCGGGATAACAGATACGCAGTATTTT

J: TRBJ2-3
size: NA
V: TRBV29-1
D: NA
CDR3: CSVTGRDTDTQYF
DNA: TGCAGCGTGACCGGACGGGACACAGATACGCAGTATTTT